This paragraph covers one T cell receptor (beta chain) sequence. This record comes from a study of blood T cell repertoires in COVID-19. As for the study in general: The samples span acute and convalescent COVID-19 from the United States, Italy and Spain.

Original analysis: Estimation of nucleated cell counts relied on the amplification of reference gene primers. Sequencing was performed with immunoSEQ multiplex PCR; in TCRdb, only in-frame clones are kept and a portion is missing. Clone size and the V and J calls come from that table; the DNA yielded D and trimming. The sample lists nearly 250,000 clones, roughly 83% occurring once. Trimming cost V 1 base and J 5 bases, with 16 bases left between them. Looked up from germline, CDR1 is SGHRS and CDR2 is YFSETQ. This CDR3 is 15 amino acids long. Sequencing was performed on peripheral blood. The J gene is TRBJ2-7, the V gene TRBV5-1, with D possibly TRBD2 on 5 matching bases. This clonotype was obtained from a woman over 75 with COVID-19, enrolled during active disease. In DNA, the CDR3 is TGCGCCAGCAGCTTGTCGGGGTTCTTTATTAACGAGCAGTACTTC. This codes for CASSLSGFFINEQYF.